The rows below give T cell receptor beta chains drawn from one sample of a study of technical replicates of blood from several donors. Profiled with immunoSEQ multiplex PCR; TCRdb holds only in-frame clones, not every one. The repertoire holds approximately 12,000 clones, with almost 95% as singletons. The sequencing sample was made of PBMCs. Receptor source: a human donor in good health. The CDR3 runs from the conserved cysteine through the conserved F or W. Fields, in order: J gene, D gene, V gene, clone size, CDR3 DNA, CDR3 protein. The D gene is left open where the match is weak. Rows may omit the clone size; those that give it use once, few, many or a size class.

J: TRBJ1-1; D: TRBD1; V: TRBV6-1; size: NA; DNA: TGTGCCAGCAGCGAACAGGGGTATGAAGCTTTCTTT; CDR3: CASSEQGYEAFF
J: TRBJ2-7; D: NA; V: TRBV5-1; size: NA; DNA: TGCGCCAGCAGCTTCGACAGAGGCGTATACGAGCAGTACTTC; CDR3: CASSFDRGVYEQYF
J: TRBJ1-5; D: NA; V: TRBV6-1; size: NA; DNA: TGTGCCAGCAGTGGTCAGATGCGGCAGCCCCAGCATTTT; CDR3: CASSGQMRQPQHF
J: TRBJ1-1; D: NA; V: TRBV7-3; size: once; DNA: TGTGCCAGCAGCTTTGGGGCGAACACTGAAGCTTTCTTT; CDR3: CASSFGANTEAFF
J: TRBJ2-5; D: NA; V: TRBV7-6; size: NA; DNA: TGTGCCAGTAAACCATTTGTAAGGGGCCAAGAGACCCAGTACTTC; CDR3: CASKPFVRGQETQYF
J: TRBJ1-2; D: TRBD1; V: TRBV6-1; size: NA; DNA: TGTGCCAGCAGTTTTACAGGGGGCAGCTATGGCTACACCTTC; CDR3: CASSFTGGSYGYTF
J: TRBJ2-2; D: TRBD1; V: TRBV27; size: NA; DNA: TGTGCCAGCAGTCGACAGGGGGCCGGGGAGCTGTTTTTT; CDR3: CASSRQGAGELFF
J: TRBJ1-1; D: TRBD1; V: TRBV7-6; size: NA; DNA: TGTGCCAGCAGCCCCGGGACAGGTGAGAACACTGAAGCTTTCTTT; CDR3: CASSPGTGENTEAFF
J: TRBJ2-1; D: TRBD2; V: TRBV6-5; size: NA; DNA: TGTGCCAGCAGGCTAGCGGGAGGCGATGAGCAGTTCTTC; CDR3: CASRLAGGDEQFF
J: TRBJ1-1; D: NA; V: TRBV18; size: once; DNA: TGTGCCAGCTCACGGAGTGACGGGACACATAACACTGAAGCTTTCTTT; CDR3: CASSRSDGTHNTEAFF
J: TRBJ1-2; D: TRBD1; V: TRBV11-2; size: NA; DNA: TGTGCCAGCAGCTTCGACAGGGGGGAGGGTGGCTACACCTTC; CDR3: CASSFDRGEGGYTF
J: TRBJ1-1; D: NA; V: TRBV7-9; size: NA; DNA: TGTGCCAGCAGCTTAACTACCCAAGTGAACACTGAAGCTTTCTTT; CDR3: CASSLTTQVNTEAFF
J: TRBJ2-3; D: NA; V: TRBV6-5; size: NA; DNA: TGTGCCACCAAAACGGGGAAGAGCACAGATACGCAGTATTTT; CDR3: CATKTGKSTDTQYF
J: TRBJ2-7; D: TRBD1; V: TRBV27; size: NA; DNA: TGTGCCAGCAGTGACAGGGCCCACGAGCAGTACTTC; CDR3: CASSDRAHEQYF
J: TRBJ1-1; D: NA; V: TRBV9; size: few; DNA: TGTGCCAGCAGCGGTAGCGGGCGCGGGACTGAAGCTTTCTTT; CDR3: CASSGSGRGTEAFF
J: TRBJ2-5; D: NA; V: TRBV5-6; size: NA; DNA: TGTGCCAGCAGCCGGCGGTATAGTGAACAAGAGACCCAGTACTTC; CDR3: CASSRRYSEQETQYF
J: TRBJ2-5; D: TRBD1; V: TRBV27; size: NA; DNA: TGTGTCAGCAGGTCAGGGACAGACCCCCAAGAGACCCAGTACTTC; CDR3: CVSRSGTDPQETQYF
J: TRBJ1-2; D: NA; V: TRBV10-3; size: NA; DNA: TGTGCCGTCGGGACTGATTATGGCTACACCTTC; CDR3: CAVGTDYGYTF
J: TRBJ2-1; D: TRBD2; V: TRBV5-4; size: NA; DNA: TGTGCCAGCAGCTCTGGACTAGCGGGGGGCAATGAGCAGTTCTTC; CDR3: CASSSGLAGGNEQFF
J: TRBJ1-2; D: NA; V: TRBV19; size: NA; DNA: TGTGCCAGTAGTACCGCCGGGGTCAACTATGGCTACACCTTC; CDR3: CASSTAGVNYGYTF
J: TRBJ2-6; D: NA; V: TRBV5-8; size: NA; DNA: TGTGCCAGCAGCGCTCGGTTCTCTGGGGCCAACGTCCTGACTTTC; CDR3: CASSARFSGANVLTF
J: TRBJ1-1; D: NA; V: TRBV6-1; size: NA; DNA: TGTGCCAGCAGTCTACACAGGGTGGTGAACACTGAAGCTTTCTTT; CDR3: CASSLHRVVNTEAFF
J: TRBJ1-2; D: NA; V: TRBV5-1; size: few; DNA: TGCGCCAGCAGCTTGGGTCAAGGGGGTTTTGGCTACACCTTC; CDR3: CASSLGQGGFGYTF